This T cell receptor (beta chain) came from a study of T-cell memory formation after mild COVID-19. Whole-study context: TCR clusters were largely donor specific.

TCRdb reprocessed the 5' RACE reads with MiXCR, giving one entry per CDR3 protein. There are 380,000 or so distinct CDR3 sequences in the sample; approximately 13% occur only once, and about a fifth lies in the top ten. Study results and caveats: Cross-reactive memory appears to have joined, as suggested by some responding clones showing up in pre-infection memory. CD4+ clones that contracted lay mainly in CM and EM; CD8+ ones lay in EMRA. Contracting clones from day 15 to 85 showed balanced CD4/CD8; later expanders favored CD4+.

This CDR3 spans 17 amino acids. Trimming removed 4 bases from V and 4 bases from J, with 19 bases in between. Germline V gene sequence: CDR1 LNHDA, CDR2 SQIVND (reference sequence). Comments on this clonotype: Its specificity is not known.

The specimen sequenced was PBMCs or a T cell subset sorted from them (not recorded which). The rearrangement joins TRBV19 to TRBJ2-2, with D maybe TRBD2 (6 bases). The receptor comes from a man between 18 and 35 years old who had mild COVID-19 (a few samples of this study predate the infection). Cell type and time point are not known. CDR3 nucleotides: TGTGCCAGTAGTAAAGAACCGGGACCCGGGGGCACCGGGGAGCTGTTTTTT. It yields the protein CASSKEPGPGGTGELFF. Full variable domain (missing parts from reference TRBV19 and TRBJ2-2): DGGITQSPKYLFRKEGQNVTLSCEQNLNHDAMYWYRQDPGQGLRLIYYSQIVNDFQKGDIAEGYSVSREKKESFPLTVTSAQKNPTAFYLCASSKEPGPGGTGELFFGEGSRLTVL.